The clone carrying this T cell receptor beta chain was counted between two and nine times. Its specificity is not known. The data originate from a study of a mutant IDH1 vaccine in newly diagnosed glioma. Study information: Patients got radiotherapy, temozolomide, or both beforehand, and most got both. Study observations and caveats: Overall, 93.3% of patients had vaccine-induced immune responses.

Described time point: baseline, week 1 (first vaccination visit). Indicated treatment: pre-vaccination baseline after standard-of-care therapy. Repertoires were generated with immunoSEQ multiplex PCR, while TCRdb's copy carries only in-frame clones and drops some. The table lists about 92,000 clones, around 77% of them singletons. The V and J ends lost 5 bases and 0 bases respectively, with 14 bases between them. This CDR3 contains 15 residues. CDR1 and CDR2 from the germline V gene are SGHKS and YYEKEE (reference sequence). The chain joins TRBV5-5 to TRBJ1-1; D is ambiguous. This TCR came from a man aged 35-49 years with glioma. The material was PBMCs, obtained from a glioma patient treated with radiotherapy, temozolomide or both. CDR3 nucleotide sequence: TGTGCCAGCAGGCTTTTAACCGGGGTGAACACTGAAGCTTTCTTT. Encoded protein: CASRLLTGVNTEAFF. Drawing the rest from reference TRBV5-5 and TRBJ1-1, the complete variable domain is DAGVTQSPTHLIKTRGQQVTLRCSPISGHKSVSWYQQVLGQGPQFIFQYYEKEERGRGNFPDRFSARQFPNYSSELNVNALLLGDSALYLCASRLLTGVNTEAFFGQGTRLTVV.